Here is one TCR beta chain with its context. Its antigen is as yet unknown. Measured with immunoSEQ multiplex PCR; TCRdb has only the in-frame clones, and not every one. The sample records over 65,000 clones, 92% being singletons. The data belong to a study of OX40 agonist ivuxolimab in advanced cancers. Study-level background: Among those enrolled, mean age was roughly 62 years (range about 23 to 80) and 82.7% were male. Study-level results: Clonal expansion from baseline to week 6 occurred in both CD4+ and CD8+ T cells. A proportion of nonresponders additionally exhibited low normalized T-cell clonal expansion.

V was pared by 1 base and J by 1 base, with 10 bases between. Per germline, CDR1 SGHRS and CDR2 YFSETQ. The CDR3 runs to 15 residues. Blood was sampled at baseline, cycle 4 day 1, and cycle 7 day 1. The sequence was collected from an adult with an advanced solid tumor such as melanoma, head and neck, liver or kidney cancer. The sequenced sample was CD4+ or CD8+ T cells sorted from blood, obtained in a trial of the OX40 agonist ivuxolimab. The chain combines TRBV5-1 with TRBJ2-3; the D gene is possibly TRBD2 (6 bases). The CDR3, as DNA: TGCGCCAGCAGCTTGCTGGGGGAGGGCACAGATACGCAGTATTTT. Amino acids: CASSLLGEGTDTQYF.